Below, 2 T cell receptor beta chains from the same sample are listed, as sequenced in a study of cytomegalovirus exposure and HLA in healthy donors. The PCR was carried out with 60 Vbeta primers and 13 Jbeta primers. Generated by immunoSEQ multiplex PCR, the TCRdb table keeps only in-frame clones and is missing some. The table includes some 110,000 clones, about 78% detected once. The sequencing sample was made of PBMCs. Receptors were obtained from a young man in good health and CMV-seronegative.

The chain combines TRBV19 with TRBJ1-5; D is possibly TRBD1 (5 bases). V lost 7 bases, J lost 0 bases, and 13 bases lay in between. Per germline, CDR1 LNHDA and CDR2 SQIVND (reference sequence). The CDR3 sequence is 15 residues long. DNA for the CDR3: TGTGCCAGTAATGATGACAGATATAGCAATCAGCCCCAGCATTTT. Translated: CASNDDRYSNQPQHF.

Here the CDR3 reads CASSPTVETQYF. CDR3 sequence (DNA): TGTGCCAGCAGCCCTACGGTGGAGACCCAGTACTTC. The chain recombines TRBV7-9 with TRBJ2-5; D is unresolved. Trimming pared 5 bases from V and 5 bases from J, leaving 9 bases between. CDR1 is SEHNR and CDR2 is FQNEAQ in the germline V gene (reference sequence). The CDR3 has 12 amino acids.